This T cell receptor (beta chain) was found in a study of blood T cell repertoires in COVID-19. Overall study: The samples span acute and convalescent COVID-19 from the United States, Italy and Spain. Sample material is recorded as cDNA or gDNA derived from T cells, B-cell-depleted T cells, or PBMCs.

This clone was detected a few times. The J segment lost 3 bases and the V segment lost 3 bases, leaving 3 bases of the junction unmatched. The CDR3 runs 17 residues. Per the germline V gene, CDR1 is SGHVS and CDR2 is FNYEAQ. Study processing details: Researchers report that nucleated cell counts were estimated from reference gene primer amplification. This table comes from immunoSEQ multiplex PCR, and its TCRdb copy is limited to in-frame clones, with some not included. V and J calls and clone size are as listed in that table; D and trimming were resolved from the DNA. The sample lists about 210,000 clones, 60% to 85% occurring once.

This TCR was recovered from a woman between 70 and 85 years old with acute or convalescent COVID-19. The chain uses TRBV7-6 and TRBJ1-6; TRBD1 aligns across 12 bases. Source material: peripheral blood. CDR3: CASSLGQGAFYNSPLHF. For the CDR3, the DNA is TGTGCCAGCAGCTTGGGACAGGGGGCTTTCTATAATTCACCCCTCCACTTT.